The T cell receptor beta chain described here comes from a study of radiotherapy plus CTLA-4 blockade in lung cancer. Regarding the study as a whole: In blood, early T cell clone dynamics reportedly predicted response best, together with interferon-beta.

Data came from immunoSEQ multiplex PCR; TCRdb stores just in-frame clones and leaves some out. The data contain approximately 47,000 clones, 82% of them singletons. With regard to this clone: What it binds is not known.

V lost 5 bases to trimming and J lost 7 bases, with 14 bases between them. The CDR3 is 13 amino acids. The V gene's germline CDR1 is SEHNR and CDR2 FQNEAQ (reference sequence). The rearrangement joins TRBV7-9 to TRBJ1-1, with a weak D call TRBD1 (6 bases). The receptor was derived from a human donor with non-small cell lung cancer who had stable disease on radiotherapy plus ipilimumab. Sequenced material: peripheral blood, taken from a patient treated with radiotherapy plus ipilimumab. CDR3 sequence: CASSPDRPIEAFF. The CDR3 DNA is TGTGCCAGCAGCCCCGACAGGCCAATTGAAGCTTTCTTT.